This T cell receptor (beta chain) was recorded in a study of beta chain features in type 1 diabetes. Germline CDR1 and CDR2: MNHNS and SASEGT. CDR3 length: 12 amino acids. Trimming removed 2 bases at V and 10 bases at J, with 10 bases between. Expressed TCRB transcripts got sequenced, as all isolated RNA was reverse transcribed. Produced via immunoSEQ multiplex PCR; TCRdb's table is partial and in-frame only. The data contain roughly 450,000 clones, over 11% of them seen just once; the ten biggest clones take up 0.03% to 0.04%. The receptor was isolated from a man aged 30 to 39 in good health. The chain recombines TRBV6-1 with TRBJ2-3, with D uncertain. The sample comprised naive CD4+ T cells from blood. The CDR3 region is CASSERARAQYF. The CDR3 DNA is TGTGCCAGCAGTGAAAGAGCTAGGGCGCAGTATTTT.